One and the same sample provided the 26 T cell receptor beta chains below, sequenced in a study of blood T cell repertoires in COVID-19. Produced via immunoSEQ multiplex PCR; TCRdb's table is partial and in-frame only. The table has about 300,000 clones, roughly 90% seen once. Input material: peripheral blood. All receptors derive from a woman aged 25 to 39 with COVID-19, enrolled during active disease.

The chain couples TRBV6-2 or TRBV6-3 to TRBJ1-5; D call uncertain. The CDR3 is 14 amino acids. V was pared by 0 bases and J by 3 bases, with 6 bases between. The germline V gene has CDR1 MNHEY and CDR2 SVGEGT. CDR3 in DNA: TGTGCCAGCAGTTACTCGAGAGCCAATCAGCCCCAGCATTTT. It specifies CASSYSRANQPQHF.

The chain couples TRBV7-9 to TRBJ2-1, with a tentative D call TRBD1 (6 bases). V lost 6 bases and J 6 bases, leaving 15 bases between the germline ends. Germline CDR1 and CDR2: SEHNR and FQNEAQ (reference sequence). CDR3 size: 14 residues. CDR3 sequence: CASRMRGSGNEQFF. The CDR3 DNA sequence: TGTGCCAGCAGGATGAGGGGGAGCGGCAATGAGCAGTTCTTC.

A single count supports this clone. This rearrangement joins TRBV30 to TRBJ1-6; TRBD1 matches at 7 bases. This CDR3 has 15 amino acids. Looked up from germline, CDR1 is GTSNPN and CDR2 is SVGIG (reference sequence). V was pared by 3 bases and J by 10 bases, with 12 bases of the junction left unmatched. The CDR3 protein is CAWRSYRGAESPLHF. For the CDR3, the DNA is TGTGCCTGGAGGTCCTACAGGGGAGCGGAATCACCCCTCCACTTT. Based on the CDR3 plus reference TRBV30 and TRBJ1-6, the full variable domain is SQTIHQWPATLVQPVGSPLSLECTVEGTSNPNLYWYRQAAGRGLQLLFYSVGIGQISSEVPQNLSASRPQDRQFILSSKKLLLSDSGFYLCAWRSYRGAESPLHFGNGTRLTVT.

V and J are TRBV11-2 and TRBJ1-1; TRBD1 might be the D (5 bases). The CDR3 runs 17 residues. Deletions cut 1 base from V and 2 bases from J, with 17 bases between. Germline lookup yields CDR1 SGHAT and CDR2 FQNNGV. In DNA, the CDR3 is TGTGCCAGCAGCTTAGCCCCAGGGAGGTGGACCAACACTGAAGCTTTCTTT. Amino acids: CASSLAPGRWTNTEAFF.

CDR3 nucleotides: TGCGCCAGCAGCCTAACTCCCGGGACTAGCGGCTACGAGCAGTACTTC. It is translated as CASSLTPGTSGYEQYF. The chain couples TRBV5-1 to TRBJ2-7, with 11 bases aligning to TRBD2. With V trimmed by 4 bases and J by 3 bases, 9 bases remained unmatched. CDR3 length equals 16 residues. CDR1 and CDR2 (germline): SGHRS, YFSETQ.

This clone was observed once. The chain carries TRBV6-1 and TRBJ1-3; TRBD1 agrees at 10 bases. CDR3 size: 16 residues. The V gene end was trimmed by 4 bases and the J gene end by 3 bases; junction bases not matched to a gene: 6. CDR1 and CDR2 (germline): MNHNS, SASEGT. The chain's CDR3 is CASSGDRGARGNTIYF. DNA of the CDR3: TGTGCCAGCAGTGGGGACAGGGGAGCTCGTGGAAACACCATATATTTT.

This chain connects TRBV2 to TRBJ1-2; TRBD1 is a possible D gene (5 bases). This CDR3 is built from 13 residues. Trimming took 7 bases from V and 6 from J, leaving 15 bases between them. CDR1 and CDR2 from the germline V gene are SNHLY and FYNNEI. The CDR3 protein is CASNLAGKDGYTF. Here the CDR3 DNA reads TGTGCCAGCAATTTGGCAGGGAAGGATGGCTACACCTTC.

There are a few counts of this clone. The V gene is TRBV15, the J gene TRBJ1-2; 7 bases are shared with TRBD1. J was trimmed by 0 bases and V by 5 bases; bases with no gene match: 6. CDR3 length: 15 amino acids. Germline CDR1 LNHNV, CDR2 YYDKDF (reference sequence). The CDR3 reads CATSAHRGANYGYTF. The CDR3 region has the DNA TGTGCCACCAGCGCCCACAGGGGTGCTAACTATGGCTACACCTTC.

Written as DNA, the CDR3 is TGCGCCAGCAGCCCCGGGGGAGCGGGGGTCACAGATACGCAGTATTTT. Amino acid sequence: CASSPGGAGVTDTQYF. The rearrangement links TRBV5-1 to TRBJ2-3; TRBD2 matches 8 bases. This CDR3 spans 16 amino acids. Germline assignment: CDR1 SGHRS and CDR2 YFSETQ. J lost 2 bases, V lost 4 bases, and 9 bases had no gene match. The entire variable domain, with the rest obtained from reference TRBV5-1 and TRBJ2-3, is as follows: KAGVTQTPRYLIKTRGQQVTLSCSPISGHRSVSWYQQTPGQGLQFLFEYFSETQRNKGNFPGRFSGRQFSNSRSEMNVSTLELGDSALYLCASSPGGAGVTDTQYFGPGTRLTVL.

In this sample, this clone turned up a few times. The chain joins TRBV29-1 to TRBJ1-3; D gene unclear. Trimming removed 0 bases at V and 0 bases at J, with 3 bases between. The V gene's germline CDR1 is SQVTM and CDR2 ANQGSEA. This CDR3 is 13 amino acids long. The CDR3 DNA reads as TGCAGCGTTGAAGAACTCTCTGGAAACACCATATATTTT. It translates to CSVEELSGNTIYF.

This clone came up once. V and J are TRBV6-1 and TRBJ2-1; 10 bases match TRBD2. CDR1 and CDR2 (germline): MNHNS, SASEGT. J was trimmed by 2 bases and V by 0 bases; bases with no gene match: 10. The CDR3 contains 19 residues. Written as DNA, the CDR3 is TGTGCCAGCAGTGAAGCGTTGCCTAGCGGGAGTAGGGCCTACAATGAGCAGTTCTTC. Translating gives CASSEALPSGSRAYNEQFF.

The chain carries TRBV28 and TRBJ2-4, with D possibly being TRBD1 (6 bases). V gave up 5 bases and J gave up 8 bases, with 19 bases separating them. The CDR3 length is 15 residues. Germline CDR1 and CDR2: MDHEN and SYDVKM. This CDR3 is CASSGSMDSIYIQYF. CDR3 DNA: TGTGCCAGCAGTGGCTCCATGGACAGTATATACATTCAGTACTTC.

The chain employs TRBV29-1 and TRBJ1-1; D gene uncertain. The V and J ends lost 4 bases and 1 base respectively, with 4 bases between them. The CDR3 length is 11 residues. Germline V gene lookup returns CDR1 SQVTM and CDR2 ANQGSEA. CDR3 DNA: TGCAGCGTTGTCGGGAACACTGAAGCTTTCTTT. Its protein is CSVVGNTEAFF. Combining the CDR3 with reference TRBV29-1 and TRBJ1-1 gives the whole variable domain SAVISQKPSRDICQRGTSLTIQCQVDSQVTMMFWYRQQPGQSLTLIATANQGSEATYESGFVIDKFPISRPNLTFSTLTVSNMSPEDSSIYLCSVVGNTEAFFGQGTRLTVV.

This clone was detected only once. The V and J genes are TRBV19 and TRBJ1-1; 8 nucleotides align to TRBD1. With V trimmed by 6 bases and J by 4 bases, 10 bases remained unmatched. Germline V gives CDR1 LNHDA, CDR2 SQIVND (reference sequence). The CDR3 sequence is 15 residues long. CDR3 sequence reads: CASRRWTGLATEAFF. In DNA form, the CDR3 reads TGTGCCAGTAGACGCTGGACAGGGCTGGCCACTGAAGCTTTCTTT.

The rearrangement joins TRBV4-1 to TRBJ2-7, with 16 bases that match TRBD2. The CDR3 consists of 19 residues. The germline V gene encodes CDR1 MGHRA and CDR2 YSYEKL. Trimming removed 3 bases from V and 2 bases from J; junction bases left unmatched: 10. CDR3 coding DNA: TGCGCCAGCAGCCAGGATATTACCGGGACTAGCGGGAGGGCCTACGAGCAGTACTTC. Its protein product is CASSQDITGTSGRAYEQYF.

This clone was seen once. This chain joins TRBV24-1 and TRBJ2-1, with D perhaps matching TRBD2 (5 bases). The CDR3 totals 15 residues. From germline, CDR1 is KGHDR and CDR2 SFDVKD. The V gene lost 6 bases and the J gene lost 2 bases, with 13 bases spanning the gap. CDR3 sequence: CATSLGVSPYNEQFF. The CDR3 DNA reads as TGTGCCACCAGTCTCGGGGTGAGTCCCTACAATGAGCAGTTCTTC.

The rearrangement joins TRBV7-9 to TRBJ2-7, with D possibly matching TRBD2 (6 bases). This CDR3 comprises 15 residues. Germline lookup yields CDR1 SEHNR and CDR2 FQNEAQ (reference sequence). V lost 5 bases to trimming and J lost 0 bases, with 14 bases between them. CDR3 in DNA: TGTGCCAGCAGCAACAGACGGGAGAGCTCCTACGAGCAGTACTTC. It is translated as CASSNRRESSYEQYF.

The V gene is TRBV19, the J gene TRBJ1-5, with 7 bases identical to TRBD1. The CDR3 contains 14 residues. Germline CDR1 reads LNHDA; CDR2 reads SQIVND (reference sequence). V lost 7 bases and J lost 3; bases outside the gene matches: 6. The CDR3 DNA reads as TGTGCCAGTATTGCCAGGGGGTACAATCAGCCCCAGCATTTT. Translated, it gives CASIARGYNQPQHF.

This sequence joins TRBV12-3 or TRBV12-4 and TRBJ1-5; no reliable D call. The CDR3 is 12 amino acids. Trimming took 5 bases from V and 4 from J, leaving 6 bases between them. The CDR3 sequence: CASSEPNQPQHF. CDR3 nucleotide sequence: TGTGCCAGCAGTGAGCCAAATCAGCCCCAGCATTTT.

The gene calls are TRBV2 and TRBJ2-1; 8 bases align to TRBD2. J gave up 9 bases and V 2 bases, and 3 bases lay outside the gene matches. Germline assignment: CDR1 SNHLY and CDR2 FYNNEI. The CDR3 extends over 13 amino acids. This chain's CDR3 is CASSERTSREQFF. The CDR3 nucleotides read TGTGCCAGCAGTGAAAGGACTAGCCGTGAGCAGTTCTTC.

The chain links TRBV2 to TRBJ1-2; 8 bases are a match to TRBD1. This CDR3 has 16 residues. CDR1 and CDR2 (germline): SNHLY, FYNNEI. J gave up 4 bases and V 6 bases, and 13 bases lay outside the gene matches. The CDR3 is CASRLTGVGAGYGYTF. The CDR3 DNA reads TGTGCCAGCAGACTGACAGGGGTCGGGGCAGGCTATGGCTACACCTTC. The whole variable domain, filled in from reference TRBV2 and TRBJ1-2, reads EPEVTQTPSHQVTQMGQEVILRCVPISNHLYFYWYRQILGQKVEFLVSFYNNEISEKSEIFDDQFSVERPDGSNFTLKIRSTKLEDSAMYFCASRLTGVGAGYGYTFGSGTRLTVV.

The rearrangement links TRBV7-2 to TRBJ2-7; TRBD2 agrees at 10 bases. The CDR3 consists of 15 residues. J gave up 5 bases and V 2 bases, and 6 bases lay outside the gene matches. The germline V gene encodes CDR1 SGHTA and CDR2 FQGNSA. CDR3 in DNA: TGTGCCAGCAGCTTAACAGCGGGAGGGCTAAACGAGCAGTACTTC. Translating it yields CASSLTAGGLNEQYF. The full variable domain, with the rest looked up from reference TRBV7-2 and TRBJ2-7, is GAGVSQSPSNKVTEKGKDVELRCDPISGHTALYWYRQSLGQGLEFLIYFQGNSAPDKSGLPSDRFSAERTGGSVSTLTIQRTQQEDSAVYLCASSLTAGGLNEQYFGPGTRLTVT.

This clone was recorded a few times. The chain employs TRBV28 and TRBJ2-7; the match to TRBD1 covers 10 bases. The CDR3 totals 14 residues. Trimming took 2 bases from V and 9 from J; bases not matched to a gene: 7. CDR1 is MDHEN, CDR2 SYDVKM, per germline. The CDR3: CASSLRQGALGQYF. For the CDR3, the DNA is TGTGCCAGCAGTTTAAGACAGGGGGCCCTCGGGCAGTACTTC. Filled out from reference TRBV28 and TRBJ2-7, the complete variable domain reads DVKVTQSSRYLVKRTGEKVFLECVQDMDHENMFWYRQDPGLGLRLIYFSYDVKMKEKGDIPEGYSVSREKKERFSLILESASTNQTSMYLCASSLRQGALGQYFGPGTRLTVT.

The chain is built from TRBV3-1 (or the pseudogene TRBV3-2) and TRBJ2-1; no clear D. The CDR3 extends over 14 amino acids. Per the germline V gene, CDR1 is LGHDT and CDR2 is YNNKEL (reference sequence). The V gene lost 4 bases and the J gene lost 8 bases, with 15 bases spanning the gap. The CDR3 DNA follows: TGTGCCAGCAGCCCTGACTCATTGGCCGATGAGCAGTTCTTC. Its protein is CASSPDSLADEQFF.

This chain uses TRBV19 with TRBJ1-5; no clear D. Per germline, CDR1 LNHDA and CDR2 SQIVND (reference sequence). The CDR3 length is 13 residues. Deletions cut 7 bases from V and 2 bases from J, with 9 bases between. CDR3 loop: CASKNGGNQPQHF. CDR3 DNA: TGTGCCAGTAAGAACGGGGGCAATCAGCCCCAGCATTTT. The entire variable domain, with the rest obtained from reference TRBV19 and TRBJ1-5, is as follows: DGGITQSPKYLFRKEGQNVTLSCEQNLNHDAMYWYRQDPGQGLRLIYYSQIVNDFQKGDIAEGYSVSREKKESFPLTVTSAQKNPTAFYLCASKNGGNQPQHFGDGTRLSIL.

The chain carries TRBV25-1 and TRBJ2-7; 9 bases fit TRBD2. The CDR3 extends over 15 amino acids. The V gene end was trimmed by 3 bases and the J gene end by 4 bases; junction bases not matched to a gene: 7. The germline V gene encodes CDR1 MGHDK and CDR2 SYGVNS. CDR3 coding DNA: TGTGCCAGCAGTGAGGCATTAGCGGGAGTGTACGAGCAGTACTTC. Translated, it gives CASSEALAGVYEQYF.